Below, 32 T cell receptor beta chains from the same sample are listed, as sequenced in a study of identical twins. TCRdb analysed the 5' RACE reads with MiXCR anew, one entry per CDR3 protein. The sample gives a few hundred thousand distinct CDR3 sequences, 7% to 9.5% of which show up once; roughly 8.9% is in the top ten. Sequencing was carried out using naive T cells sorted from blood. The receptors come from a woman aged 45 to 65 in good health.

This clonotype was seen repeatedly, ten times or more. V is TRBV5-1 and J is TRBJ1-1; D gene uncertain. Looked up from germline, CDR1 is SGHRS and CDR2 is YFSETQ. V was cut by 0 bases and J by 8 bases, with 5 bases left in between. This CDR3 is built from 11 residues. CDR3 amino acids: CASSLESEAFF. CDR3 coding DNA: TGCGCCAGCAGCTTGGAGTCCGAAGCTTTCTTT.

At least ten counts were recorded for this clonotype. The CDR3 sequence is CASSRGPGKFF. CDR3 nucleotide sequence: TGCGCCAGCAGCCGCGGCCCGGGTAAGTTCTTC. The chain combines TRBV4-1 with TRBJ2-1; no firm D call. Germline loops: CDR1 MGHRA, CDR2 YSYEKL. V lost 4 bases, J lost 14 bases, and 12 bases lay in between. The CDR3 has 11 residues.

V and J are TRBV11-3 and TRBJ1-1; TRBD1 might be the D (6 bases). CDR3 length: 14 amino acids. Germline loops: CDR1 SGHNT, CDR2 YENEEA. The V end was cut by 2 bases, the J end by 4 bases, with 11 bases between. CDR3 DNA: TGTGCCAGCAGCTTATTCCCAGGGGTCACTGAAGCTTTCTTT. As protein: CASSLFPGVTEAFF.

This clonotype was counted only a few times. V gene TRBV10-3 combines with J gene TRBJ2-4, with TRBD2 matching over 7 bases. This CDR3 comprises 17 residues. Germline V gene data show CDR1 as ENHRY and CDR2 as SYGVKD. With V trimmed by 0 bases and J by 7 bases, 12 bases remained unmatched. The CDR3 spells CAISESVGAGINNIQYF. The DNA of the CDR3 is TGTGCCATCAGTGAGTCTGTAGGAGCGGGAATCAACAACATTCAGTACTTC.

The V call is TRBV12-3 or TRBV12-4, the J call TRBJ2-7; 9 nucleotides align to TRBD1. V gave up 5 bases and J gave up 2 bases; unmatched junction bases: 7. This CDR3 has 15 amino acids. This CDR3 is CASSPGTGTTYEQYV. The CDR3, as DNA: TGTGCCAGCAGTCCCGGGACAGGGACAACCTACGAGCAGTACGTC.

The chain joins TRBV24-1 to TRBJ1-1; 12 bases agree with TRBD1. V was pared by 4 bases and J by 9 bases, with 8 bases of the junction left unmatched. The germline V gene has CDR1 KGHDR and CDR2 SFDVKD. The CDR3 sequence is 15 residues long. CDR3 sequence: CATSDSRDRGLQAFF. The CDR3 bases are TGTGCCACCAGTGACTCCAGGGACAGGGGGCTCCAAGCTTTCTTT.

The rearrangement uses TRBV23-1 and TRBJ2-5, with a tentative D call TRBD2 (5 bases). TRBV23-1 is filed as an ORF, its function uncertain. V lost 2 bases and J lost 5, with 15 bases in between. The CDR3 covers 15 residues. CDR3 in amino acids: CASSQGGGPGETQYF. In DNA form, the CDR3 reads TGCGCCAGCAGTCAAGGAGGCGGGCCTGGGGAGACCCAGTACTTC.

This clonotype occurred a few times. The chain carries TRBV7-9 and TRBJ1-1; maybe TRBD1 (5 bases). Trimming stripped 2 bases from V and 3 bases from J, with 10 bases between. The CDR3 is 14 residues long. Germline-derived CDR1 and CDR2 are SEHNR and FQNEAQ (reference sequence). Here the CDR3 DNA reads TGTGCCAGCAGCTTAAGACAGATCGACACTGAAGCTTTCTTT. Its protein is CASSLRQIDTEAFF.

This clonotype was counted at least ten times. The chain uses TRBV12-3 or TRBV12-4 and TRBJ1-1; D gene unclear. Trimming pared 6 bases from V and 1 base from J, leaving 6 bases between. The CDR3 extends over 12 amino acids. The CDR3 protein is CASSSTNTEAFF. The CDR3 DNA sequence: TGTGCCAGCAGCTCGACGAACACTGAAGCTTTCTTT.

The chain links TRBV29-1 to TRBJ1-5, with TRBD1 matching 11 bases. The CDR3 runs 15 residues. Germline V gene data show CDR1 as SQVTM and CDR2 as ANQGSEA. J lost 6 bases, V lost 4 bases, and 8 bases had no gene match. CDR3 nucleotide sequence: TGCAGCGTTGTTCAGGGACAGGGGGTGGGTCAGCCCCAGCATTTT. This codes for CSVVQGQGVGQPQHF.

This clonotype was seen a few times. This rearrangement joins TRBV12-3 or TRBV12-4 to TRBJ2-1; D may match TRBD1 or TRBD2 (5 bases each). V was trimmed by 5 bases and J by 12 bases, leaving 35 bases between them. The CDR3 totals 19 residues. CDR3 protein: CASSPPKAPGPVFTKGQFF. CDR3 in DNA: TGTGCCAGCAGTCCTCCTAAGGCCCCGGGACCCGTTTTTACTAAAGGGCAGTTCTTC.

This clonotype was found many times. The V and J genes are TRBV20-1 and TRBJ2-2, with unresolved D. Germline CDR1 and CDR2: DFQATT and SNEGSKA (reference sequence). CDR3 length: 11 residues. Trimming pared 0 bases from V and 7 bases from J, leaving 3 bases between. The CDR3 DNA is TGCAGTGCTAGAGATGGCGGGGAGCTGTTTTTT. Protein sequence: CSARDGGELFF.

This clonotype showed up just a few times. The CDR3 DNA reads TGTGCCAGCAGTTCTTTCACTAGCAGCACAGATACGCAGTATTTT. Translated, it gives CASSSFTSSTDTQYF. V and J are TRBV12-3 or TRBV12-4 and TRBJ2-3, with D perhaps TRBD2 (6 bases). This CDR3 spans 15 amino acids. With 4 bases removed from V and 0 bases from J, the gap between germline ends came to 11 bases.

The genes are TRBV5-1 and TRBJ1-2, with TRBD1 matching over 7 bases. CDR3 length: 15 amino acids. J lost 5 bases, V lost 4 bases, and 11 bases had no gene match. Per the germline V gene, CDR1 is SGHRS and CDR2 is YFSETQ. The CDR3 DNA reads TGCGCCAGCAGCGCCGGGACAGCTGGAGGGTATGGCTACACCTTC. It translates to CASSAGTAGGYGYTF.

The CDR3 DNA is TGTGCCTGGGACCCGGGACAGAAACAAAAAGAGACCCAGTACTTC. Its translation: CAWDPGQKQKETQYF. This chain joins TRBV30 and TRBJ2-5, with 7 nucleotides matching TRBD1. The V and J ends lost 5 bases and 3 bases, in that order; junction bases with no gene match: 12. In germline, CDR1 is GTSNPN, CDR2 SVGIG (reference sequence). The CDR3 spans 15 residues.

This clonotype was seen a handful of times. The chain has TRBV12-3 or TRBV12-4 and TRBJ2-5; D is possibly TRBD1 (5 bases). This CDR3 has 14 residues. Trimming left V 7 bases short and J 7 bases short, with 19 bases between. CDR3 coding DNA: TGTGCCAGCACCCGCGTGGCTTCCCAGGGGACCCAGTACTTC. Its protein product is CASTRVASQGTQYF.

In this sample, this clonotype turned up many times. The chain couples TRBV5-1 to TRBJ2-7; D is ambiguous. V was shortened by 0 bases and J by 5 bases, with 12 bases between the two germline ends. The length of the CDR3 is 14 residues. In germline, CDR1 is SGHRS, CDR2 YFSETQ. CDR3 nucleotide sequence: TGCGCCAGCAGCTTGGGACGAGGTGGGGACGAGCAGTACTTC. It translates to CASSLGRGGDEQYF.

At least ten counts were recorded for this clonotype. The CDR3 nucleotides read TGTGCCAGCAGTTACTCGAATTCCTGGCAGTTCTCCTACAATGAGCAGTTCTTC. Translated: CASSYSNSWQFSYNEQFF. V and J are TRBV6-5 and TRBJ2-1; D is undetermined. CDR1 MNHEY and CDR2 SVGAGI come from the germline V gene. Trimming stripped 0 bases from V and 0 bases from J, with 15 bases between. The CDR3 is 18 residues long.

The table lists this clonotype with a few counts. The V call is TRBV29-1, the J call TRBJ1-2, with a possible D match to TRBD1 (5 bases). The CDR3 consists of 14 residues. CDR1 and CDR2 from the germline V gene are SQVTM and ANQGSEA. Trimming took off 3 bases at V and 7 bases at J, with 18 bases between the two ends. The CDR3 nucleotides read TGCAGCGTTGAGTGGTGGGACTCCGGACCTGGCTACACCTTC. Its translation: CSVEWWDSGPGYTF.

This clonotype was observed a handful of times. The chain has TRBV3-1 and TRBJ2-3, with D perhaps assigned TRBD1 or TRBD2 (5 bases each). The CDR3 loop spans 14 amino acids. Germline CDR1 reads LGHDT; CDR2 reads YNNKEL (reference sequence). V dropped 4 bases and J dropped 5 bases, with 13 bases sitting between them. Here the CDR3 DNA reads TGTGCCAGCAGCCGGGACGGTGGAAGAGATACGCAGTATTTT. Its translation: CASSRDGGRDTQYF.

The sample holds a few counts of this clonotype. The chain carries TRBV15 and TRBJ2-1; 11 bases map to TRBD2. The CDR3 spans 16 residues. Trimming at V came to 8 bases and at J to 4 bases, leaving 10 bases not matched to a gene. Germline CDR1 LNHNV, CDR2 YYDKDF (reference sequence). The CDR3 bases are TGTGCCACCTCGGCGGAGACTAGCGGGATATACAATGAGCAGTTCTTC. This translates into CATSAETSGIYNEQFF.

This clonotype was seen ten or more times. The CDR3 protein is CASSPTGMNGYTF. DNA for the CDR3: TGTGCCAGCAGTCCGACAGGGATGAATGGCTACACCTTC. The chain has TRBV27 and TRBJ1-2, with 7 bases that match TRBD1. Losses at the gene ends were 5 bases for V and 6 bases for J; bases not matched to a gene: 6. The CDR3 contains 13 residues. The V gene's germline CDR1 is MNHEY and CDR2 SMNVEV (reference sequence).

This clonotype was seen a handful of times. The V gene is TRBV3-1, the J gene TRBJ1-1; D possibly corresponds to TRBD1 (5 bases). CDR3 size: 15 residues. The germline V gene has CDR1 LGHDT and CDR2 YNNKEL (reference sequence). The V and J ends lost 1 base and 3 bases respectively, with 12 bases between them. The CDR3 DNA reads as TGTGCCAGCAGCCAAGCTGGGGAAGGGGACACTGAAGCTTTCTTT. Protein product: CASSQAGEGDTEAFF.

This clonotype turned up a few times. The chain combines TRBV7-6 with TRBJ2-2, with 11 nucleotides matching TRBD2. This CDR3 is built from 17 residues. V dropped 7 bases and J dropped 4; count of bases not matched to a gene: 11. Germline CDR1 and CDR2: SGHVS and FNYEAQ. The CDR3 DNA is TGTGCCAGCATGGGACGGGGACTAGCGGATCTCACCGGGGAGCTGTTTTTT. It is translated as CASMGRGLADLTGELFF.

The chain links TRBV2 to TRBJ2-1, with 10 bases identical to TRBD2. Trimming at V came to 5 bases and at J to 7 bases, leaving 11 bases not matched to a gene. In germline, CDR1 is SNHLY, CDR2 FYNNEI. CDR3 length: 16 residues. The DNA for the CDR3 is TGTGCCAGCAGTTTTCCAGCGGGAGGGCCGGTGAATGAGCAGTTCTTC. Encoded protein: CASSFPAGGPVNEQFF.

This clonotype appeared a few times. The chain carries TRBV11-3 and TRBJ2-1; D unclear. V was pared by 3 bases and J by 7 bases, with 7 bases between. CDR1 is SGHNT and CDR2 is YENEEA in the germline V gene. The CDR3 length is 12 residues. The CDR3 loop reads CASSFPSNEQFF. The CDR3 DNA reads TGTGCCAGCAGCTTTCCTTCAAATGAGCAGTTCTTC.

This clonotype was seen at least ten times. The chain combines TRBV19 with TRBJ1-3; D is unresolved. Trimming stripped 5 bases from V and 3 bases from J, with 5 bases between. Germline CDR1 LNHDA, CDR2 SQIVND (reference sequence). The CDR3 contains 12 residues. The CDR3 DNA follows: TGTGCCAGTAGTCCGGTTGGAAACACCATATATTTT. This translates into CASSPVGNTIYF.

J is TRBJ2-3 and V is TRBV5-1; D may be TRBD1 (5 bases). The CDR3 totals 14 residues. V lost 3 bases and J 2 bases, leaving 10 bases between the germline ends. Germline-derived CDR1 and CDR2 are SGHRS and YFSETQ. The CDR3 coding sequence is TGCGCCAGCAGCTCTGCGACAGTCACAGATACGCAGTATTTT. Translation: CASSSATVTDTQYF.

V and J are TRBV2 and TRBJ2-4; D unresolved. Germline CDR1 and CDR2: SNHLY and FYNNEI. V was clipped by 6 bases and J by 5 bases, with 8 bases between them. This CDR3 comprises 12 residues. CDR3: CASRYRENIQYF. In nucleotides, the CDR3 is TGTGCCAGCAGGTACCGGGAAAACATTCAGTACTTC.

There are many counts of this clonotype. J is TRBJ2-7 and V is TRBV5-1; tentatively, D is TRBD1 (6 bases). The V gene's germline CDR1 is SGHRS and CDR2 YFSETQ. The CDR3 spans 15 residues. V was shortened by 2 bases and J by 0 bases, with 12 bases between the two germline ends. The CDR3 sequence: CASSLGGGSSYEQYF. The CDR3 bases are TGCGCCAGCAGCTTAGGGGGTGGTAGCTCCTACGAGCAGTACTTC.

This clonotype was recorded at least ten times. The chain has TRBV9 and TRBJ2-7, with D possibly matching TRBD2 (6 bases). The V gene lost 0 bases and the J gene lost 0 bases, with 10 bases spanning the gap. CDR1 and CDR2 from the germline V gene are SGDLS and YYNGEE. The CDR3 runs 15 residues. The CDR3: CASSVEAGFSYEQYF. The CDR3 DNA reads as TGTGCCAGCAGCGTAGAAGCGGGCTTCTCCTACGAGCAGTACTTC.

This clonotype was found a few times. This rearrangement joins TRBV9 to TRBJ2-1, with TRBD2 identical over 13 bases. The CDR3 sequence is 17 residues long. The germline gives CDR1 SGDLS, CDR2 YYNGEE. Trimming cost V 0 bases and J 9 bases; bases outside gene matches: 9. The CDR3 reads CASSVVDGLAGVSEQFF. The CDR3 nucleotides are TGTGCCAGCAGCGTAGTCGATGGACTAGCGGGAGTAAGTGAGCAGTTCTTC. The full variable domain, with the rest looked up from reference TRBV9 and TRBJ2-1, is DSGVTQTPKHLITATGQRVTLRCSPRSGDLSVYWYQQSLDQGLQFLIQYYNGEERAKGNILERFSAQQFPDLHSELNLSSLELGDSALYFCASSVVDGLAGVSEQFFGPGTRLTVL.